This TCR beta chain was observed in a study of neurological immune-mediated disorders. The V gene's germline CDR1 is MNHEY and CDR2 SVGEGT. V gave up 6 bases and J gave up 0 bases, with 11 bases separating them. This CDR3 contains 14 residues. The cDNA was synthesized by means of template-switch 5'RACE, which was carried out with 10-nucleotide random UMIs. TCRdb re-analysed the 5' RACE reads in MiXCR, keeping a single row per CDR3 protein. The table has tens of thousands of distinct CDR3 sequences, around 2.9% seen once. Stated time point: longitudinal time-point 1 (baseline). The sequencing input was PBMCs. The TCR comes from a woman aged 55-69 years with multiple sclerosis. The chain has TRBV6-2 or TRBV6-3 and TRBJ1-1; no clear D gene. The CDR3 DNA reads TGTGCCAGCAGGTACAGAACCATGAACACTGAAGCTTTCTTT. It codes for CASRYRTMNTEAFF.